This T cell receptor (beta chain) was recorded in a study of B cell selection in AIRE deficiency. The protocol was immunoSEQ multiplex PCR, while the TCRdb copy is restricted to in-frame clones and leaves out a portion. The table shows roughly 25,000 clones, with less than 97% occurring only once. Conventional CD4 T cells were sorted as CD4+CD127+ cells. Healthy unrelated donors supplied the control samples. The trim removed 4 bases at V and 6 bases at J, leaving 7 bases unmatched. In germline, CDR1 is LGHNA, CDR2 YSLEER. This CDR3 spans 16 amino acids. Sequencing was carried out using CD4+CD127+ conventional T cells sorted from PBMCs. This chain joins TRBV4-3 and TRBJ2-1; 12 positions match TRBD2. The receptor's source is a human donor in good health. The CDR3: CASSRILAGGVNEQFF. The CDR3 bases are TGCGCCAGCAGCCGTATTCTAGCGGGAGGGGTCAATGAGCAGTTCTTC.